The entry below gives a single T cell receptor (beta chain) sequence along with its context. This clone counts as medium-sized (0.01 to 0.1%). Its antigen target is currently unknown. No base quality information exists; no much larger clone differs at one position. The immunoSEQ Assay, a bias-controlled multiplex PCR, was used to amplify TCRbeta CDR3 regions from genomic DNA. In the source study's methods: The number of nucleated cells in each sample was estimated by amplification of reference gene primers within the assay. To quantify the absolute abundance of each unique TCRbeta CDR3 rearrangement, sequence reads were collapsed and filtered. Productive Simpson clonality was computed per sample as the square root of Simpson's diversity index over productive rearrangements. This is the immuneACCESS table as TCRdb keeps it, with only in-frame sequences that have V and J called. A part of the clones is gone; compared with another copy, unresolved V genes explain less than half, and the rest is unexplained. Clone size and the V and J calls come from that table; the DNA yielded D and trimming. Here the sample has fewer than 15,000 clones; 80% to 90% occur a single time. Together, the top ten hold 51% of the sample.

This specimen comes from a study of blood T cell repertoires in COVID-19 (dated by TCRdb to the early 2020s). Some background on the complete study: The collaborator samples originated in the United States, Italy and Spain and spanned the acute and convalescent phases of COVID-19. The material from the prospective study consisted of cDNA or gDNA derived from T cells, B-cell-depleted T cells, or PBMCs. Subjects who had been exposed to COVID-19, were actively infected with it, or had recovered from it provided the deeply sampled blood TCRbeta repertoires that made up the dataset. A freely available public database, intended as a resource for researchers studying the immune response to SARS-CoV-2, is where the repertoires were released. Samples came from the ongoing ImmuneRACE study (first 160 participants) plus 1,254 subjects from 6 global collaborators. Sample metadata almost always included a de-identified subject ID, COVID-19 status, age in years and sex. HLA class I and class II types, where available, came from metadata supplied by the sample provider rather than from assay-based typing. Paper-wide results and their limitations: The quantity of clinical and demographic metadata differed by source and by participant and was supplied without curation.

The CDR3 runs 14 residues from the cysteine to the phenylalanine. Only CDR3 DNA is held: 42 bases, read in frame from base 1. Trimming costs V 1 base and J 3 bases, and their ends lie 9 bases apart. The germline V gene encodes CDR1 SGHRS and CDR2 YFSETQ. Whole blood was collected in K2EDTA tubes by collaborating institutions according to the institutions' own protocols. For TCRbeta analysis, collaborators shipped samples as frozen whole blood, isolated PBMCs, or DNA extracted from either of those sample types. Sequenced sample: peripheral blood. The chain is encoded by TRBV5-1 joined to TRBJ2-3, and TRBD1 may be the D gene, going by 6 matching bases. This TCR was recovered from an elderly man with acute or convalescent COVID-19. The CDR3 protein sequence reads: CASSLQGLTDTQYF. The DNA sequence is given as TGCGCCAGCAGCTTGCAGGGGTTGACAGATACGCAGTATTTT.